This record concerns one T cell receptor beta chain sequence. Its antigen is not identified. The sample belongs to a study of OX40 agonist ivuxolimab in advanced cancers. Whole-study context: Patients in the trial were receiving intravenous ivuxolimab every 2 weeks, at doses of 0.01 to 10 mg/kg. Partial responses were achieved by three patients, one with hepatocellular carcinoma and two with cutaneous melanoma.

The ends lost 5 bases at V and 2 bases at J; junction bases unmatched: 5. Germline lookup yields CDR1 SEHNR and CDR2 FQNEAQ (reference sequence). This CDR3 comprises 15 residues. Broader study findings: At 0.1 to 3.0 mg/kg, CD4+ and CD8+ blood T cells expanded clonally by week 6. CD8+ T cells (on average) carried more expanded clones than CD4+ T cells.

Libraries were prepared by immunoSEQ multiplex PCR; TCRdb keeps only in-frame clonotypes and omits some of them. The profile shows 22,000 or so clones, about 82% of them singletons. The sequenced sample was CD4+ or CD8+ T cells sorted from blood, obtained in a trial of the OX40 agonist ivuxolimab. The V gene is TRBV7-9, the J gene TRBJ1-5; 8 bases are shared with TRBD1. The TCR sequence derives from an adult with an advanced solid tumor such as melanoma, head and neck, liver or kidney cancer. In DNA form, the CDR3 reads TGTGCCAGCAGCGACGGACAGGGCGGCAATCAGCCCCAGCATTTT. Protein: CASSDGQGGNQPQHF.